This entry concerns a single TCR beta chain. Its antigen is undetermined. An end of the junction does not agree with germline; a read error may underlie this. TCRdb re-called the multiplex PCR reads with MiXCR, one entry per CDR3 protein. The table has 200,000 to 300,000 distinct CDR3 sequences, 30% to 35% seen once. The sample belongs to a study of breast tumors, draining lymph nodes, adjacent tissues. General study points: Compared with basal-like, luminal-like tumors shared significantly more repertoire with nontumor tissue.

The CDR3 runs to 16 residues. CDR1 and CDR2 (germline): SGHNT, YYREEE (reference sequence). Breast cancer patients provided tissue from their axillary draining lymph nodes. The receptor's source is a female donor with breast cancer. Some clones in this sample may be carry-over from other donors' samples. Sequenced sample: axillary lymph node tissue. The chain recombines TRBV5-4 with TRBJ2-3, with 8 positions matching TRBD2. The CDR3 DNA sequence: TGTGCCAGCAGCCCGCTAGCGGGCGGGGCCACAGATGCGCAGTATTTT. Its protein product is CASSPLAGGATDAQYF.